Following are 3 T cell receptor beta chains from one sample sequenced in a study of CD8 T cells in Susac syndrome. Random hexamers served to reverse transcribe roughly 0.5 to 1 ug RNA. In TCRdb, the immunoSEQ multiplex PCR reads were re-called with MiXCR into one record per CDR3 protein. Counted here are about 250,000 distinct CDR3 sequences, about 93% occurring once; the ten biggest clones make up 0.06% to 0.08%. The sequenced sample was CD4+ T cells from PBMCs. The receptor source for this set is a human donor with multiple sclerosis.

This sequence joins TRBV27 and TRBJ2-7; 9 bases are shared with TRBD1. The length of the CDR3 is 16 residues. The trim removed 4 bases at V and 2 bases at J, leaving 9 bases unmatched. Germline CDR1 MNHEY, CDR2 SMNVEV (reference sequence). The CDR3 reads CASSSPDRGAPYEQYV. As DNA, the CDR3 is TGTGCCAGCAGTTCACCCGACAGGGGGGCCCCCTACGAGCAGTACGTC.

V and J are TRBV29-1 and TRBJ2-3; 7 bases align to TRBD2. J lost 2 bases, V lost 7 bases, and 6 bases had no gene match. CDR1 and CDR2 from the germline V gene are SQVTM and ANQGSEA. This CDR3 is built from 13 residues. The CDR3 reads CSADGTNTDTQYF. CDR3 bases: TGCAGCGCCGACGGGACTAACACAGATACGCAGTATTTT.

Only one count was recorded for this clonotype. The chain uses TRBV5-4 and TRBJ1-6; 9 bases align to TRBD1. CDR3 length: 15 residues. Germline V gene lookup returns CDR1 SGHNT and CDR2 YYREEE (reference sequence). Germline trimming cut 4 bases from V and 7 bases from J; bases unmatched to any gene: 6. The CDR3 loop reads CASSPATGGNSPLHF. In DNA form, the CDR3 reads TGTGCCAGCAGCCCGGCGACAGGGGGAAATTCACCCCTCCACTTT.